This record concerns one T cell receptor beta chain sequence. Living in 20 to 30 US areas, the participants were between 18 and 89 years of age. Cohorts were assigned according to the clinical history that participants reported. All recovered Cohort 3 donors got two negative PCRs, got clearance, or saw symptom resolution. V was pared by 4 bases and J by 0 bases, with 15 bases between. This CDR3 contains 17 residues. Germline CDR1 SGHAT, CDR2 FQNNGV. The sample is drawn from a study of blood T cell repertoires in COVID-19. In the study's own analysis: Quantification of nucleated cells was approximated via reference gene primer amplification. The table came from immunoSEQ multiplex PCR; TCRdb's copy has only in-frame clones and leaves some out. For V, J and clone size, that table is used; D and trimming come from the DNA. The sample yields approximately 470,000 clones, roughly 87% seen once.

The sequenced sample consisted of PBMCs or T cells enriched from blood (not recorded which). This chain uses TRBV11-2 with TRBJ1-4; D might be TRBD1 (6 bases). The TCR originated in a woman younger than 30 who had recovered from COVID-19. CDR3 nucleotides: TGTGCCAGCAGCTCTCAGGGGACAACTGCAACTAATGAAAAACTGTTTTTT. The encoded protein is CASSSQGTTATNEKLFF.